The next 28 T cell receptor beta chains were all read from a single sample in a study of OX40 agonist ivuxolimab in advanced cancers. Produced via immunoSEQ multiplex PCR; TCRdb's table is partial and in-frame only. This table holds about 60,000 clones, about 89% found once. The source material was CD4+ or CD8+ T cells sorted from blood, sampled in a trial of the OX40 agonist ivuxolimab. These receptors all stem from an adult with an advanced solid tumor such as melanoma, head and neck, liver or kidney cancer.

The chain is built from TRBV14 and TRBJ2-4; either TRBD1 or TRBD2 may fit D (5 bases each). The CDR3 has 14 amino acids. Trimming took 0 bases from V and 9 from J, leaving 12 bases between them. Germline V CDR1 and CDR2: SGHDN, FVKESK. CDR3: CASSQDPGRGIQYF. CDR3 DNA sequence: TGTGCCAGCAGCCAAGATCCGGGACGGGGCATTCAGTACTTC.

The chain joins TRBV5-4 to TRBJ2-7, with 11 bases aligning to TRBD1. The CDR3 runs to 16 residues. The V gene's germline CDR1 is SGHNT and CDR2 YYREEE (reference sequence). V dropped 0 bases and J dropped 3; count of bases not matched to a gene: 5. The CDR3 loop is CASSLAFGTGGYEQYF. In DNA, the CDR3 is TGTGCCAGCAGCTTGGCATTTGGGACAGGGGGCTACGAGCAGTACTTC.

V gene TRBV5-1 combines with J gene TRBJ2-1; D is uncertain. There are 13 residues in the CDR3. Germline assignment: CDR1 SGHRS and CDR2 YFSETQ. V lost 1 base to trimming and J lost 5 bases, with 7 bases between them. The CDR3 DNA follows: TGCGCCAGCAGCTTGCGGCAAGACAATGAGCAGTTCTTC. Its protein product is CASSLRQDNEQFF.

The genes are TRBV11-2 and TRBJ2-7; D call uncertain. Germline CDR1 SGHAT, CDR2 FQNNGV. The CDR3 is 11 residues long. Trimming shortened V by 5 bases and J by 3 bases, and 5 bases separated the two germline ends. As DNA, the CDR3 is TGTGCCAGCAGCCCCGGCTACGAGCAGTACTTC. Encoded protein: CASSPGYEQYF.

This chain links TRBV7-3 with TRBJ1-1; D uncertain. Germline V gene sequence: CDR1 SGHTA, CDR2 FQGTGA. CDR3 length: 13 residues. V was clipped by 5 bases and J by 2 bases, with 9 bases between them. CDR3 residues: CASSATRNTEAFF. CDR3 DNA sequence: TGTGCCAGCAGCGCGACACGAAACACTGAAGCTTTCTTT.

The chain is built from TRBV28 and TRBJ2-3, with a weak D call TRBD1 (5 bases). The CDR3 covers 12 residues. V was cut by 5 bases and J by 4 bases, with 7 bases left in between. Germline lookup yields CDR1 MDHEN and CDR2 SYDVKM. The CDR3 region has the DNA TGTGCCAGCAGTCCAGGGTCAGATACGCAGTATTTT. Translating it yields CASSPGSDTQYF.

The V and J genes are TRBV7-9 and TRBJ2-2; 9 bases are a match to TRBD1. V lost 6 bases to trimming and J lost 3 bases; unmatched junction nucleotides: 5. CDR1 and CDR2 (germline): SEHNR, FQNEAQ (reference sequence). The CDR3 has 15 residues. This CDR3 reads CASSSGQGYTGELFF. CDR3 bases: TGTGCCAGCAGTTCGGGACAGGGATACACCGGGGAGCTGTTTTTT.

The chain uses TRBV6-6 and TRBJ1-6, with a possible D match to TRBD1 (5 bases). V was trimmed by 5 bases and J by 9 bases, leaving 17 bases between them. Germline V gene data show CDR1 as MNHNY and CDR2 as SVGAGI (reference sequence). The length of the CDR3 is 15 residues. CDR3 loop: CASSTTGTLLSPLHF. CDR3 coding DNA: TGTGCCAGCAGTACCACCGGGACCCTCCTTTCACCCCTCCACTTT.

J is TRBJ2-5 and V is TRBV19; D is possibly TRBD2 (5 bases). This CDR3 spans 14 amino acids. Germline-derived CDR1 and CDR2 are LNHDA and SQIVND (reference sequence). V shed 8 bases and J shed 3 bases, with 16 bases lying between them. The CDR3 nucleotides read TGTGCCAGTGGGAGTTGGCAGGCAGAAGAGACCCAGTACTTC. It yields the protein CASGSWQAEETQYF.

The V and J genes are TRBV9 and TRBJ1-1; TRBD1 is a possible D gene (5 bases). The CDR3 consists of 13 residues. CDR1 and CDR2 from the germline V gene are SGDLS and YYNGEE. Deletions cut 0 bases from V and 3 bases from J, with 6 bases between. The CDR3 DNA is TGTGCCAGCAGCGTAGGGGGGTACACTGAAGCTTTCTTT. Its translation is CASSVGGYTEAFF. The full variable domain, with the rest looked up from reference TRBV9 and TRBJ1-1, is DSGVTQTPKHLITATGQRVTLRCSPRSGDLSVYWYQQSLDQGLQFLIQYYNGEERAKGNILERFSAQQFPDLHSELNLSSLELGDSALYFCASSVGGYTEAFFGQGTRLTVV.

The chain recombines TRBV5-4 with TRBJ1-5; D gene ambiguous. The germline V and J ends were trimmed by 0 bases and 4 bases, with 5 bases remaining between them. CDR1 SGHNT and CDR2 YYREEE come from the germline V gene (reference sequence). There are 13 residues in the CDR3. As DNA, the CDR3 is TGTGCCAGCAGCTTGGATAGAAATCAGCCCCAGCATTTT. This translates into CASSLDRNQPQHF.

This sequence joins TRBV27 and TRBJ2-1, with D tentatively TRBD1 (5 bases). CDR1 is MNHEY and CDR2 is SMNVEV in the germline V gene (reference sequence). The CDR3 length is 16 residues. With 5 bases removed from V and 1 base from J, the gap between germline ends came to 15 bases. The CDR3 sequence: CASSLSPDISYNEQFF. The CDR3 bases are TGTGCCAGCAGTCTCTCCCCGGACATTTCCTACAATGAGCAGTTCTTC.

The CDR3 sequence: CASTSDRAYEQYF. The CDR3 DNA reads TGTGCCAGCACTTCAGACCGGGCCTACGAGCAGTACTTC. The chain employs TRBV2 and TRBJ2-7; D is ambiguous. The germline gives CDR1 SNHLY, CDR2 FYNNEI. This CDR3 comprises 13 residues. Trimming cost V 7 bases and J 2 bases, with 12 bases left between them.

J is TRBJ2-5 and V is TRBV7-9, with D unresolved. Trimming pared 4 bases from V and 3 bases from J, leaving 3 bases between. The CDR3 runs 11 residues. Per the germline V gene, CDR1 is SEHNR and CDR2 is FQNEAQ (reference sequence). CDR3 nucleotide sequence: TGTGCCAGCAGCTCGGAAGAGACCCAGTACTTC. The encoded protein is CASSSEETQYF.

The V call is TRBV25-1, the J call TRBJ2-7; TRBD1 matches 8 bases. V lost 5 bases, J lost 2 bases, and 5 bases stayed unmatched. The CDR3 is made up of 14 amino acids. Germline assignment: CDR1 MGHDK and CDR2 SYGVNS. The CDR3 loop reads CASSKEQGAYEQYF. The CDR3 DNA sequence: TGTGCCAGCAGTAAGGAACAGGGGGCCTACGAGCAGTACTTC.

The V gene is TRBV7-3, the J gene TRBJ2-1; 7 bases agree with TRBD1. Germline V gene data show CDR1 as SGHTA and CDR2 as FQGTGA. The CDR3 length is 16 residues. V gave up 3 bases and J gave up 7 bases; unmatched junction bases: 12. This CDR3 reads CASSFRDSILENEQFF. The CDR3 DNA is TGTGCCAGCAGCTTCCGGGACAGCATTTTGGAGAATGAGCAGTTCTTC.

The CDR3 sequence is CAIRGQGPETQYF. For the CDR3, the DNA is TGTGCCATCAGGGGGCAGGGCCCGGAGACCCAGTACTTC. The genes are TRBV10-3 and TRBJ2-5; D is perhaps TRBD1 (5 bases). Germline V gene sequence: CDR1 ENHRY, CDR2 SYGVKD. This CDR3 comprises 13 residues. V was cut by 6 bases and J by 5 bases, with 13 bases left in between.

The V and J genes are TRBV28 and TRBJ1-4, with 12 bases identical to TRBD1. After removal of 5 bases from V and 6 bases from J, the junction contained 4 bases not matched to a gene. This CDR3 spans 15 amino acids. Germline lookup yields CDR1 MDHEN and CDR2 SYDVKM. The CDR3 spells CASSGTGGAYEKLFF. DNA for the CDR3: TGTGCCAGCAGTGGGACAGGGGGCGCCTATGAAAAACTGTTTTTT. The full variable domain, completed using reference TRBV28 and TRBJ1-4, is DVKVTQSSRYLVKRTGEKVFLECVQDMDHENMFWYRQDPGLGLRLIYFSYDVKMKEKGDIPEGYSVSREKKERFSLILESASTNQTSMYLCASSGTGGAYEKLFFGSGTQLSVL.

The chain is built from TRBV7-2 and TRBJ2-7; D is uncertain. Per the germline V gene, CDR1 is SGHTA and CDR2 is FQGNSA. Trimming pared 2 bases from V and 3 bases from J, leaving 11 bases between. This CDR3 is 14 amino acids long. The CDR3 reads CASSLSWGNYEQYF. The CDR3 DNA reads as TGTGCCAGCAGCTTATCGTGGGGTAACTACGAGCAGTACTTC.

The genes are TRBV5-1 and TRBJ2-7; 8 bases are shared with TRBD2. The V and J ends lost 0 bases and 0 bases, in that order; junction bases with no gene match: 5. Germline assignment: CDR1 SGHRS and CDR2 YFSETQ. The CDR3 loop spans 16 amino acids. Here the CDR3 reads CASSLGPGGDSYEQYF. The CDR3 nucleotides read TGCGCCAGCAGCTTGGGGCCCGGGGGGGACTCCTACGAGCAGTACTTC.

As DNA, the CDR3 is TGCGCCAGCAGCGTACTAGCGGAAGGGGAGACCCAGTACTTC. Protein sequence: CASSVLAEGETQYF. The V gene is TRBV5-1, the J gene TRBJ2-5, with TRBD2 identical over 8 bases. V lost 4 bases to trimming and J lost 5 bases; unmatched junction nucleotides: 7. CDR3 size: 14 residues. Per the germline V gene, CDR1 is SGHRS and CDR2 is YFSETQ.

The genes are TRBV5-4 and TRBJ2-1; TRBD2 matches 8 bases. The CDR3 sequence is 14 residues long. The junction had 6 bases not matched to a gene; V was cut back by 2 bases and J by 8 bases. CDR1 and CDR2 (germline): SGHNT, YYREEE (reference sequence). As DNA, the CDR3 is TGTGCCAGCAGCTTAGGGACTAGTAGCGATGAGCAGTTCTTC. Encoded protein: CASSLGTSSDEQFF.

This clone has more than one count but fewer than ten. The chain combines TRBV6-1 with TRBJ2-1, with D unclear. The V end lost 3 bases, the J end lost 10 bases, and 22 bases lay between the germline ends. The CDR3 loop spans 16 amino acids. The V gene's germline CDR1 is MNHNS and CDR2 SASEGT. CDR3 sequence: CASSEEVLVNSQEQFF. The CDR3 DNA reads TGTGCCAGCAGTGAGGAAGTGTTGGTGAATAGCCAGGAGCAGTTCTTC.

The rearrangement joins TRBV5-1 to TRBJ2-3; TRBD2 is a possible D gene (6 bases). With 0 bases removed from V and 3 bases from J, the gap between germline ends came to 11 bases. The CDR3 is 15 residues long. Germline assignment: CDR1 SGHRS and CDR2 YFSETQ. The CDR3 loop is CASSLAGGGTDTQYF. CDR3 sequence (DNA): TGCGCCAGCAGCTTGGCCGGGGGAGGTACAGATACGCAGTATTTT.

This clone has just a few counts. The chain is built from TRBV27 and TRBJ2-1; 10 nucleotides align to TRBD2. Germline V CDR1 and CDR2: MNHEY, SMNVEV (reference sequence). The CDR3 runs to 15 residues. With 3 bases clipped from V and 5 bases from J, the junction kept 4 bases outside the gene matches. This CDR3 reads CASSFFGLADNEQFF. CDR3 nucleotide sequence: TGTGCCAGCAGTTTCTTCGGACTAGCGGACAATGAGCAGTTCTTC.

This clone has only one observation. This chain joins TRBV4-3 and TRBJ2-2, with a tentative D call TRBD2 (6 bases). With 2 bases removed from V and 2 bases from J, the gap between germline ends came to 15 bases. The length of the CDR3 is 17 residues. Per germline, CDR1 LGHNA and CDR2 YSLEER. CDR3 DNA sequence: TGCGCCAGCAGCCAAAACCTAGCGTACATCAACACCGGGGAGCTGTTTTTT. Its protein is CASSQNLAYINTGELFF.

CDR3 nucleotides: TGTGCCAGCAGCTTGTGGAGTACTGAAGCTTTCTTT. Amino acid sequence: CASSLWSTEAFF. The V call is TRBV7-8, the J call TRBJ1-1, with D unclear. Trimming took off 3 bases at V and 5 bases at J, with 7 bases between the two ends. Germline assignment: CDR1 SGHVS and CDR2 FQNEAQ. The CDR3 is made up of 12 amino acids.

V and J are TRBV5-1 and TRBJ2-5; 11 positions match TRBD1. The CDR3 totals 16 residues. Germline CDR1 and CDR2: SGHRS and YFSETQ. V lost 0 bases, J lost 5 bases, and 6 bases stayed unmatched. For the CDR3, the DNA is TGCGCCAGCAGCTTGGATTCGGGACAGGGGGGTGAGACCCAGTACTTC. It codes for CASSLDSGQGGETQYF. The variable domain in full, with the rest retrieved from reference TRBV5-1 and TRBJ2-5, is KAGVTQTPRYLIKTRGQQVTLSCSPISGHRSVSWYQQTPGQGLQFLFEYFSETQRNKGNFPGRFSGRQFSNSRSEMNVSTLELGDSALYLCASSLDSGQGGETQYFGPGTRLLVL.